The present T cell receptor (beta chain) was sequenced within a study of graft-versus-host responses after intestinal transplantation (dated by TCRdb to the early 2020s). Broadly, across the study: The transplants that recipients got were multivisceral, liver-intestinal, or isolated intestinal. All recipients received anti-thymocyte globulin induction followed by maintenance tacrolimus and steroids for around 3 years. After intestinal transplantation, graft-versus-host and host-versus-graft alloreactive T cell clones were followed in the graft, circulation and bone marrow using bulk TCR-beta CDR3 sequencing. Alloreactive clones were identified by sequencing pre-transplant mixed lymphocyte reaction products and comparing them with unstimulated pre-transplant donor and recipient T cells. Of the roughly 25 intestinal transplant recipients enrolled in the cohort, one of whom was a retransplant, a few patients without pretransplant specimens were excluded. Donor T cell macrochimerism was defined as a peak of at least 4% donor T cells among recipient peripheral blood mononuclear cells. Samples from a few later patients were sequenced in-house on an Illumina MiSeq with MiXCR processing rather than by the commercial service. Findings and caveats that apply to the study as a whole: In the allografts of patients with donor T cell macrochimerism, GvH to HvG T cell clonal ratios were high. GvH clones were found in recipient bone marrow, and some of the GvH clones appeared earlier in ileal mucosa or blood, which is consistent with an intestinal mucosal origin. The relatively low number and heterogeneity of intestinal transplant patients limited the conclusions. Early after transplant, peak levels of circulating GvH clones were associated with declines in HvG clones.

Receptor libraries were prepared by the immunoSEQ multiplex PCR assay. Adaptive Biotechnologies carried out high-throughput TCR-beta CDR3 sequencing of genomic DNA for most patients. The authors processed their data as follows. TCR sequencing data for over 15 patients were retrieved from Adaptive's ImmunoSEQ software; a few other patients were processed with MiXCR and VDJtools. Because the origin of CDR3 nucleotide sequences shared between donor and recipient could not be assigned, those sequences were removed. Alloreactive clones required at least 2-fold expansion over unstimulated cells and minimum CFSE-low frequency of 0.002% (template counts) or 0.001% (read counts). Mappable clones were those detected in sequenced pre-transplant spleen, lymph node, or MLR CFSE-low populations of the donor or recipient. The cumulative frequency of alloreactive clones was calculated as a percentage of all sequences, weighted by copy number. Not all clones reach the TCRdb copy of this immuneACCESS table, which keeps in-frame sequences only. Checked studies attribute under half of the gap to unresolved V genes and leave the rest unexplained. V and J calls and clone size come straight from that table; D and trimming were deduced from the DNA. This sample lists about 37,000 clones; approximately 90% were detected once. Of the sample, more than 15% is held by the ten largest clones.

From a lookup of the germline V gene, CDR1 and CDR2 are MDHEN and SYDVKM. V ends up 5 bases short and J 6 bases short, with an unmatched junction base count of 7. Taken from cysteine to phenylalanine, the CDR3 has 13 residues. The kept DNA is CDR3 alone, 39 bases in frame from the first base. Intraepithelial and lamina propria lymphocytes were isolated from graft specimens using dithiothreitol, EDTA incubations and collagenase D digestion. Bulk TCR-beta sequencing was performed on serial intestinal graft biopsy specimens collected as late as 600 days after transplant. Of note for this clone: Its antigen is currently not known. Base quality data are lacking; no much larger clone is found one base away.

The sequence links TRBV28 to TRBJ2-7; 7 central bases correspond to TRBD1. The sequenced sample was ileum tissue, obtained about 28 weeks after intestinal transplant. The sequence was collected from a human patient who received an intestinal transplant, so some T cells may come from the graft donor. DNA sequence: TGTGCCAGCAGTGTGTTAACAGGGGCCGAGCAGTACTTC. This codes for CASSVLTGAEQYF.